The 19 T cell receptor beta chains below come from one sample, sequenced in a study of beta chain features in type 1 diabetes. Points from the study as a whole: TCRB CDR3s from Type 1 diabetes patients were moderately but significantly shorter in all four CD4+ subsets.

No antigen has been assigned to these receptors. Expressed TCRB transcripts were sequenced after all isolated RNA was converted to cDNA. Sequencing used immunoSEQ multiplex PCR; TCRdb keeps in-frame clones, though not all of them. Among tens of thousands of clones, 50% to 75% were seen once, and the ten largest hold approximately 0.3%. The sequenced material came from stem cell memory CD4+ T cells from blood. The receptors stem from a woman aged 25-40 years with type 1 diabetes.

This sequence joins TRBV29-1 and TRBJ1-4; the D gene is possibly TRBD1 (5 bases). Trimming took off 4 bases at V and 6 bases at J, with 9 bases between the two ends. Germline-derived CDR1 and CDR2 are SQVTM and ANQGSEA. This CDR3 has 12 residues. The CDR3 loop reads CSVVGRDEKLFF. The CDR3 DNA sequence: TGCAGCGTTGTCGGCAGGGATGAAAAACTGTTTTTT.

This clone was seen a handful of times. The CDR3 loop is CASSQEGPGANVLTF. CDR3 bases: TGCGCCAGCAGTCAGGAGGGGCCTGGGGCCAACGTCCTGACTTTC. The chain uses TRBV23-1 and TRBJ2-6; a weak D match, TRBD2 (6 bases). TRBV23-1 is recorded as an ORF, its role being uncertain. Trimming removed 3 bases from V and 2 bases from J, with 8 bases in between. The CDR3 has 15 amino acids.

This chain links TRBV28 with TRBJ2-3; tentative D call: TRBD2 (6 bases). This CDR3 comprises 16 residues. The V end lost 3 bases, the J end lost 0 bases, and 13 bases lay between the germline ends. Germline V lookup: CDR1 MDHEN, CDR2 SYDVKM. In nucleotides, the CDR3 is TGTGCCAGCAGTTTGGGATTTAGCGGTAGCACAGATACGCAGTATTTT. As protein: CASSLGFSGSTDTQYF.

This clone was counted once. V and J are TRBV2 and TRBJ1-5, with TRBD1 identical over 8 bases. J gave up 5 bases and V 4 bases, and 4 bases lay outside the gene matches. Germline V lookup: CDR1 SNHLY, CDR2 FYNNEI. The CDR3 covers 14 residues. DNA of the CDR3: TGTGCCAGCAGTGTCCAGGGGGCAGATCAGCCCCAGCATTTT. It encodes CASSVQGADQPQHF.

This chain uses TRBV6-6 with TRBJ1-1; no definite D call. Germline values: CDR1 MNHNY, CDR2 SVGAGI (reference sequence). The CDR3 contains 11 residues. Trimming took 10 bases from V and 0 from J, leaving 6 bases between them. The CDR3 nucleotides read TGTGCCACCGGGATGAACACTGAAGCTTTCTTT. It yields the protein CATGMNTEAFF.

The V call is TRBV29-1, the J call TRBJ2-3; 9 positions agree with TRBD2. The germline CDR1 and CDR2 sequences are SQVTM and ANQGSEA. With V trimmed by 3 bases and J by 6 bases, 16 bases remained unmatched. This CDR3 has 17 residues. CDR3: CSVDRSGSYNVRDTQYF. CDR3 bases: TGCAGCGTTGATCGTAGCGGGAGTTATAATGTTCGGGATACGCAGTATTTT.

The CDR3 bases are TGTGCCAGCGTTGGGACAGGGACAGATACGCAGTATTTT. The encoded protein is CASVGTGTDTQYF. The rearrangement joins TRBV2 to TRBJ2-3, with 9 bases aligning to TRBD1. The CDR3 is 13 amino acids. The V gene's germline CDR1 is SNHLY and CDR2 FYNNEI. Germline trimming cut 8 bases from V and 3 bases from J; bases unmatched to any gene: 3.

The rearrangement joins TRBV30 to TRBJ2-7, with D tentatively TRBD1 (5 bases). Trimming left V 2 bases short and J 3 bases short, with 17 bases between. The CDR3 runs 15 residues. Germline V lookup: CDR1 GTSNPN, CDR2 SVGIG (reference sequence). The CDR3 nucleotides are TGTGCCTGGAGTCCCAACGCCGGACACCGCTACGAGCAGTACTTC. This encodes CAWSPNAGHRYEQYF.

The rearrangement uses TRBV11-3 and TRBJ2-1; no clear D gene. CDR1 SGHNT and CDR2 YENEEA come from the germline V gene. V lost 0 bases and J lost 5, with 8 bases in between. The CDR3 consists of 14 residues. CDR3 nucleotide sequence: TGTGCCAGCAGCTTAGAGGCTAGTCACAATGAGCAGTTCTTC. This sequence encodes CASSLEASHNEQFF.

The rearrangement links TRBV7-3 to TRBJ2-1; TRBD2 matches 8 bases. The CDR3 runs 13 residues. CDR1 is SGHTA, CDR2 FQGTGA, per germline. The V segment lost 2 bases and the J segment 6 bases; nucleotides outside the gene matches: 0. The CDR3 here is CASSLAGGNEQFF. CDR3 in DNA: TGTGCCAGCAGCTTAGCGGGGGGCAATGAGCAGTTCTTC.

The rearrangement joins TRBV5-1 to TRBJ2-1; D ambiguous. Trimming shortened V by 1 base and J by 3 bases, and 8 bases separated the two germline ends. From germline, CDR1 is SGHRS and CDR2 YFSETQ. This CDR3 is built from 14 residues. The CDR3 protein is CASSLQQIYNEQFF. The CDR3 DNA reads as TGCGCCAGCAGCTTGCAACAGATCTACAATGAGCAGTTCTTC.

This clone has only a few counts. The V gene is TRBV5-1, the J gene TRBJ2-5; 9 nucleotides line up with TRBD1. Per the germline V gene, CDR1 is SGHRS and CDR2 is YFSETQ. V trimming: 2 bases; J trimming: 5 bases; junction bases outside the gene matches: 4. The CDR3 is made up of 14 amino acids. CDR3 sequence: CASSFGQGRETQYF. In DNA form, the CDR3 reads TGCGCCAGCAGCTTCGGACAGGGGCGCGAGACCCAGTACTTC.

This chain joins TRBV21-1 and TRBJ2-7; the table's D gene call, TRBD1, was not cross checked with the DNA. TRBV21-1 is a documented pseudogene. The CDR3 totals 15 residues. CDR3 nucleotides: TGTGCCAGCAGCAAGGATATGTGGACAGCCTACGAGCAGTACTTC. Its protein is CASSKDMWTAYEQYF.

The chain joins TRBV2 to TRBJ2-1; a weak D match, TRBD2 (6 bases). There are 13 residues in the CDR3. Trimming removed 4 bases at V and 9 bases at J, with 13 bases between. Germline CDR1 is SNHLY and CDR2 is FYNNEI. The CDR3 bases are TGTGCCAGCAGTGGAAGAGACGGGGGTGAGCAGTTCTTC. This translates into CASSGRDGGEQFF.

The chain couples TRBV5-1 to TRBJ1-4; no clear D. CDR1 and CDR2 from the germline V gene are SGHRS and YFSETQ. The CDR3 sequence is 14 residues long. The V end lost 7 bases, the J end lost 0 bases, and 10 bases lay between the germline ends. The CDR3 bases are TGCGCCAGCCAACAGATGCCAACTAATGAAAAACTGTTTTTT. Translating it yields CASQQMPTNEKLFF.

The chain couples TRBV5-1 to TRBJ2-2, with D hard to call. CDR1 and CDR2 (germline): SGHRS, YFSETQ. Between the trimmed V and J ends, which lost 1 base and 0 bases, there was a span of 7 bases. The CDR3 contains 15 residues. This chain's CDR3 is CASSLSVSNTGELFF. The CDR3 nucleotides read TGCGCCAGCAGCTTGTCAGTCTCGAACACCGGGGAGCTGTTTTTT.

The chain employs TRBV5-1 and TRBJ2-3; a possible D gene is TRBD2 (6 bases). Germline values: CDR1 SGHRS, CDR2 YFSETQ. The CDR3 totals 16 residues. The V and J ends lost 4 bases and 0 bases respectively, with 15 bases between them. This CDR3 is CASSGGTDTSTDTQYF. The CDR3 coding sequence is TGCGCCAGCAGCGGAGGGACGGACACTAGCACAGATACGCAGTATTTT.

This clone was recorded only once. This chain joins TRBV4-1 and TRBJ2-2; TRBD2 matches at 14 bases. Germline loops: CDR1 MGHRA, CDR2 YSYEKL. This CDR3 spans 18 amino acids. Trimming cost V 4 bases and J 2 bases; bases outside gene matches: 6. CDR3 in amino acids: CASSRKGLAGANTGELFF. The CDR3, as DNA: TGCGCCAGCAGCCGGAAGGGACTAGCGGGAGCAAACACCGGGGAGCTGTTTTTT.

The sample holds a few counts of this clone. The chain uses TRBV7-3 and TRBJ2-3, with TRBD2 identical over 8 bases. The trim removed 4 bases at V and 2 bases at J, leaving 2 bases unmatched. The CDR3 is made up of 14 amino acids. Germline CDR1 and CDR2: SGHTA and FQGTGA. The CDR3 sequence is CASSSAGATDTQYF. The CDR3 DNA sequence: TGTGCCAGCAGCTCAGCGGGAGCCACAGATACGCAGTATTTT.